Presented here are 6 T cell receptor beta chains from one specimen sequenced in a study of shared clonotypes between healthy human individuals. The repertoire was sequenced with immunoSEQ multiplex PCR; TCRdb's copy has only in-frame clones and lacks some. The sample yields approximately 2.5 million clones, roughly 93% seen once. Specimen: naive CD4+ T cells from PBMCs. Subset denoted: CD45RA+ positively selected. All receptors come from a man aged 18 to 35 in good health. Some clones in this sample may be carry-over from other donors' samples.

J is TRBJ1-2 and V is TRBV28; TRBD1 agrees at 8 bases. Unmatched junction bases numbered 5, after V lost 4 bases and J lost 7 bases. The germline CDR1 and CDR2 sequences are MDHEN and SYDVKM. The CDR3 loop spans 13 amino acids. The CDR3 DNA is TGTGCCAGCAGTTCGAAGCAGGGGGCTGGCTACACCTTC. Its protein product is CASSSKQGAGYTF.

This rearrangement joins TRBV15 to TRBJ1-2, with TRBD1 matching 12 bases. After removal of 8 bases from V and 5 bases from J, the junction contained 3 bases not matched to a gene. This CDR3 comprises 13 residues. Germline lookup yields CDR1 LNHNV and CDR2 YYDKDF (reference sequence). Here the CDR3 DNA reads TGTGCCACCGGGACAGGGGGCGCGTATGGCTACACCTTC. Translated: CATGTGGAYGYTF.

In its sample, this clone was seen once. The DNA of the CDR3 is TGTGCCAGCAAAAGATTGGGACTAGCGGGCGACGGATCTAGCACAGATACGCAGTATTTT. The encoded protein is CASKRLGLAGDGSSTDTQYF. This chain joins TRBV27 and TRBJ2-3; 12 bases are a match to TRBD2. V dropped 7 bases and J dropped 0; count of bases not matched to a gene: 17. The CDR3 runs to 20 residues. Germline V gene lookup returns CDR1 MNHEY and CDR2 SMNVEV (reference sequence).

This clone showed up just once. The chain joins TRBV30 to TRBJ1-6; D ambiguous. The CDR3 sequence is 13 residues long. The germline gives CDR1 GTSNPN, CDR2 SVGIG (reference sequence). The V end was cut by 4 bases, the J end by 3 bases, with 7 bases between. The CDR3 region has the DNA TGTGCCTGGAACCAGATCTATAATTCACCCCTCCACTTT. Translated, it gives CAWNQIYNSPLHF. The variable domain in full, with the rest retrieved from reference TRBV30 and TRBJ1-6, is SQTIHQWPATLVQPVGSPLSLECTVEGTSNPNLYWYRQAAGRGLQLLFYSVGIGQISSEVPQNLSASRPQDRQFILSSKKLLLSDSGFYLCAWNQIYNSPLHFGNGTRLTVT.

The chain uses TRBV5-1 and TRBJ1-1; TRBD1 might be the D (6 bases). The CDR3 covers 14 residues. Trimming pared 0 bases from V and 10 bases from J, leaving 16 bases between. Germline V gene lookup returns CDR1 SGHRS and CDR2 YFSETQ. The CDR3 protein is CASSLAGAGDSAFF. The CDR3 DNA reads TGCGCCAGCAGCTTGGCCGGGGCAGGGGATTCAGCTTTCTTT.

This chain links TRBV30 with TRBJ2-2; D unresolved. This CDR3 region has 14 residues. The V gene's germline CDR1 is GTSNPN and CDR2 SVGIG (reference sequence). Trimming took off 3 bases at V and 6 bases at J, with 14 bases between the two ends. Here the CDR3 DNA reads TGTGCCTGGAGCGGCTCGATTTGGGCCGGGGAGCTGTTTTTT. Its protein is CAWSGSIWAGELFF. Together with reference TRBV30 and TRBJ2-2, the CDR3 gives the full variable domain: SQTIHQWPATLVQPVGSPLSLECTVEGTSNPNLYWYRQAAGRGLQLLFYSVGIGQISSEVPQNLSASRPQDRQFILSSKKLLLSDSGFYLCAWSGSIWAGELFFGEGSRLTVL.